This T cell receptor beta chain is from a study of patients and donors after allogeneic stem cell transplantation. TCRdb re-called the RT-PCR reads through MiXCR, storing one row per CDR3 protein. The table has some 17,000 distinct CDR3 sequences, under 30% seen once. This clonotype appeared once. Sequences were obtained from blood, either unsorted or a sorted T cell fraction (not recorded which). The source is a human donor who was either an allogeneic HSCT recipient or a stem cell or donor lymphocyte infusion donor (not recorded which). It is not recorded whose cells these are; they may come from a transplant donor.

CDR3 region: CASSFKDRGTQYF. The CDR3 coding sequence is TGTGCCAGCAGCTTCAAGGACCGGGGGACCCAGTACTTC. The chain combines TRBV5-6 with TRBJ2-5, with D perhaps matching TRBD2 (5 bases). Germline loops: CDR1 SGHDT, CDR2 YYEEEE. The CDR3 totals 13 residues. The V gene lost 2 bases and the J gene lost 7 bases, with 12 bases spanning the gap.